The 15 T cell receptor beta chains listed next were all sequenced from one sample in a study of CD8 T cells in ankylosing spondylitis. Using its own MiXCR run on the 5' RACE reads, TCRdb lists one record per CDR3 protein. The sample includes around 230,000 distinct CDR3 sequences, approximately 8.4% of them seen just once. The sample taken for sequencing was blood, either unsorted or a sorted T cell fraction (not recorded which). The receptors come from a female donor with ankylosing spondylitis or in good health (not recorded which).

This clonotype was recorded many times. The rearrangement joins TRBV4-3 to TRBJ2-7; D unclear. CDR3 length: 15 residues. The germline gives CDR1 LGHNA, CDR2 YSLEER. V lost 1 base and J lost 3, with 13 bases in between. CDR3 region: CASSQGFSPGYEQYF. The CDR3 nucleotides are TGCGCCAGCAGCCAAGGGTTTAGTCCGGGCTACGAGCAGTACTTC.

This clonotype was detected many times. The gene calls are TRBV6-5 and TRBJ1-6; D remains ambiguous. Trimming removed 9 bases from V and 10 bases from J, with 16 bases in between. The CDR3 covers 13 residues. Germline CDR1 is MNHEY and CDR2 is SVGAGI. This chain's CDR3 is CASYRGARSPLHF. The CDR3 nucleotides are TGTGCCAGTTATCGGGGAGCTCGGTCACCCCTCCACTTT.

This clonotype was counted at least ten times. The chain combines TRBV29-1 with TRBJ2-7; TRBD2 is a possible D gene (6 bases). Trimming pared 6 bases from V and 0 bases from J, leaving 24 bases between. The CDR3 totals 17 residues. The germline gives CDR1 SQVTM, CDR2 ANQGSEA. This CDR3 reads CSVGLTWGGPLSYEQYF. CDR3 coding DNA: TGCAGCGTGGGGCTCACCTGGGGAGGCCCCCTCTCCTACGAGCAGTACTTC.

This clonotype was seen repeatedly, ten times or more. The V gene is TRBV6-5, the J gene TRBJ2-5; a weak D match, TRBD2 (5 bases). Trimming left V 2 bases short and J 5 bases short, with 12 bases between. Germline V gives CDR1 MNHEY, CDR2 SVGAGI. The CDR3 extends over 14 amino acids. As DNA, the CDR3 is TGTGCCAGCAGTTACGAGGGCTCTCGGGAGACCCAGTACTTC. Protein product: CASSYEGSRETQYF.

This clonotype was observed at least ten times. This chain joins TRBV12-3 or TRBV12-4 and TRBJ2-1; 7 positions agree with TRBD2. Losses at the gene ends were 7 bases for V and 9 bases for J; bases not matched to a gene: 12. The CDR3 is 14 residues long. CDR3 DNA sequence: TGTGCCAGCATCGTGGGCGGGAGTCGCAGTGAGCAGTTCTTC. It codes for CASIVGGSRSEQFF.

This rearrangement joins TRBV7-9 to TRBJ1-1; D possibly corresponds to TRBD1 (6 bases). Trimming left V 4 bases short and J 4 bases short, with 19 bases between. The CDR3 has 16 amino acids. CDR1 and CDR2 from the germline V gene are SEHNR and FQNEAQ (reference sequence). CDR3 in amino acids: CASSSTGYFNGTEAFF. CDR3 sequence (DNA): TGTGCCAGCAGCTCGACAGGCTACTTTAACGGCACTGAAGCTTTCTTT.

This clonotype was observed at least ten times. V and J are TRBV4-3 and TRBJ2-2; D not certain. The germline V and J ends were trimmed by 1 base and 2 bases, with 11 bases remaining between them. CDR3 size: 16 residues. Germline CDR1 and CDR2: LGHNA and YSLEER. The CDR3 DNA reads as TGCGCCAGCAGCCAAGTTCCCAGCCCTAACACCGGGGAGCTGTTTTTT. Protein product: CASSQVPSPNTGELFF.

On this clonotype: A much bigger clone sits one base away, suggesting this may be a read error. The gene calls are TRBV6-2 or TRBV6-3 and TRBJ1-1, with no clear D. The CDR3 extends over 13 amino acids. Germline V gene lookup returns CDR1 MNHEY and CDR2 SVGEGT. CDR3 in amino acids: CANSYRANTEAFF. CDR3 bases: TGTGCCAACAGTTACCGGGCAAACACTGAAGCTTTCTTT.

The chain combines TRBV7-9 with TRBJ2-5; 7 bases agree with TRBD2. The V gene end was trimmed by 8 bases and the J gene end by 4 bases; junction bases not matched to a gene: 10. The CDR3 is made up of 14 amino acids. Germline CDR1 SEHNR, CDR2 FQNEAQ (reference sequence). The CDR3 region has the DNA TGTGCCAGCTCTTTGGGGGGGGTTAGAGAGACCCAGTACTTC. It yields the protein CASSLGGVRETQYF.

The chain couples TRBV7-2 to TRBJ2-7; 14 bases map to TRBD2. This CDR3 spans 15 amino acids. In germline, CDR1 is SGHTA, CDR2 FQGNSA. V dropped 2 bases and J dropped 5; count of bases not matched to a gene: 2. CDR3 sequence: CASSLRGLAGDEQYF. As DNA, the CDR3 is TGTGCCAGCAGCTTAAGGGGACTAGCGGGAGACGAGCAGTACTTC. The entire variable domain, with the rest obtained from reference TRBV7-2 and TRBJ2-7, is as follows: GAGVSQSPSNKVTEKGKDVELRCDPISGHTALYWYRQSLGQGLEFLIYFQGNSAPDKSGLPSDRFSAERTGGSVSTLTIQRTQQEDSAVYLCASSLRGLAGDEQYFGPGTRLTVT.

Details on this clonotype: At one boundary the junction diverges from the germline segment, which might be a read error. The chain employs TRBV12-3 or TRBV12-4 and TRBJ2-3, with TRBD2 identical over 11 bases. The CDR3 length is 17 residues. DNA of the CDR3: TGTGCCAGCGGTTTCTCGGTTAGCGGGAGGGCATTTGATACGCAGTATTTT. This codes for CASGFSVSGRAFDTQYF.

This clonotype was seen repeatedly, ten times or more. This chain connects TRBV20-1 to TRBJ1-1; TRBD1 aligns across 7 bases. This CDR3 is 14 amino acids long. Per the germline V gene, CDR1 is DFQATT and CDR2 is SNEGSKA (reference sequence). Trimming took 7 bases from V and 4 from J; bases not matched to a gene: 12. The CDR3 DNA is TGCAGTGTTGACCTCTGGAACAGGGGCACTGAAGCTTTCTTT. Translation gives CSVDLWNRGTEAFF.

This clonotype was counted at least ten times. The J gene is TRBJ2-7, the V gene TRBV6-1, with 10 bases matching TRBD2. J was trimmed by 4 bases and V by 6 bases; bases with no gene match: 6. This CDR3 comprises 14 residues. Germline V CDR1 and CDR2: MNHNS, SASEGT. The CDR3 loop is CASRRTSGDYEQYF. The CDR3 region has the DNA TGTGCCAGCAGAAGGACTAGCGGAGATTACGAGCAGTACTTC.

This clonotype was observed at least ten times. The genes are TRBV29-1 and TRBJ2-3; 10 nucleotides align to TRBD2. CDR1 SQVTM and CDR2 ANQGSEA come from the germline V gene. Losses at the gene ends were 3 bases for V and 0 bases for J; bases not matched to a gene: 3. This CDR3 has 15 amino acids. The CDR3 loop reads CSVEGTSVSTDTQYF. The DNA for the CDR3 is TGCAGCGTTGAGGGGACTAGCGTAAGCACAGATACGCAGTATTTT.

This clonotype was counted at least ten times. The chain is built from TRBV5-1 and TRBJ1-1; D gene ambiguous. CDR1 is SGHRS and CDR2 is YFSETQ in the germline V gene. The CDR3 has 14 residues. Trimming took 4 bases from V and 1 from J, leaving 11 bases between them. CDR3 amino acids: CASSGWGANTEAFF. The CDR3 DNA sequence: TGCGCCAGCAGCGGGTGGGGTGCGAACACTGAAGCTTTCTTT.